A single sample is the source of the 9 T cell receptor beta chains below, sequenced in a study of blood T cell repertoires in COVID-19. TCRdb's copy holds only in-frame clones and misses some; the assay was immunoSEQ multiplex PCR. Of roughly 140,000 clones detected, 81% appear once; the ten largest clones hold approximately 8%. Sequenced input: peripheral blood. The receptors were gathered from a human donor in a cohort sampled during active COVID-19.

This clone has a single count. The chain is built from TRBV24-1 and TRBJ2-3, with D possibly being TRBD2 (5 bases). Trimming took off 5 bases at V and 0 bases at J, with 14 bases between the two ends. The CDR3 has 16 amino acids. Germline V gene lookup returns CDR1 KGHDR and CDR2 SFDVKD. The CDR3 region has the DNA TGTGCCACCAGTGCTCTGGCGGGTCGTAGCACAGATACGCAGTATTTT. It is translated as CATSALAGRSTDTQYF.

The rearrangement links TRBV7-2 to TRBJ2-7, with D perhaps matching TRBD1 (6 bases). The germline gives CDR1 SGHTA, CDR2 FQGNSA. The CDR3 runs to 14 residues. Trimming left V 2 bases short and J 5 bases short, with 13 bases between. The CDR3 DNA reads TGTGCCAGCAGCTTATTCTCAGGGGTCCACGAGCAGTACTTC. It yields the protein CASSLFSGVHEQYF.

The chain uses TRBV11-2 and TRBJ2-7; a weak D match, TRBD1 (6 bases). This CDR3 has 15 residues. V gave up 5 bases and J gave up 5 bases, with 19 bases separating them. Per the germline V gene, CDR1 is SGHAT and CDR2 is FQNNGV. The CDR3 nucleotides read TGTGCCAGCAGCAAGGCCGGGACACGGCTCCACGAGCAGTACTTC. It is translated as CASSKAGTRLHEQYF. The variable domain in full, with the rest retrieved from reference TRBV11-2 and TRBJ2-7, is EAGVAQSPRYKIIEKRQSVAFWCNPISGHATLYWYQQILGQGPKLLIQFQNNGVVDDSQLPKDRFSAERLKGVDSTLKIQPAKLEDSAVYLCASSKAGTRLHEQYFGPGTRLTVT.

The CDR3 sequence: CASSHNLALRGSYNEQFF. DNA for the CDR3: TGTGCCAGCAGCCATAACCTAGCTCTCCGGGGCTCCTACAATGAGCAGTTCTTC. The chain joins TRBV3-1 (or the pseudogene TRBV3-2) to TRBJ2-1, with D possibly TRBD2 on 5 matching bases. Germline CDR1 reads LGHDT; CDR2 reads YNNKEL (reference sequence). Trimming removed 3 bases at V and 0 bases at J, with 18 bases between. The CDR3 contains 18 residues.

CDR3 sequence reads: CASTPGDRATYGYTF. The CDR3 coding sequence is TGTGCCAGCACCCCGGGGGACAGGGCTACATATGGCTACACCTTC. The chain carries TRBV7-9 and TRBJ1-2; 9 nucleotides agree with TRBD1. The CDR3 loop spans 15 amino acids. The germline V gene encodes CDR1 SEHNR and CDR2 FQNEAQ (reference sequence). J was trimmed by 5 bases and V by 7 bases; bases with no gene match: 11. Based on the CDR3 plus reference TRBV7-9 and TRBJ1-2, the full variable domain is DTGVSQNPRHKITKRGQNVTFRCDPISEHNRLYWYRQTLGQGPEFLTYFQNEAQLEKSRLLSDRFSAERPKGSFSTLEIQRTEQGDSAMYLCASTPGDRATYGYTFGSGTRLTVV.

This clone showed up just a few times. The chain has TRBV7-2 and TRBJ1-1, with 8 bases lining up with TRBD1. The CDR3 sequence is 15 residues long. CDR1 SGHTA and CDR2 FQGNSA come from the germline V gene. With 5 bases clipped from V and 5 bases from J, the junction kept 10 bases outside the gene matches. The CDR3 loop is CASSVQSGTGTEAFF. The CDR3 region has the DNA TGTGCCAGCAGCGTACAGTCCGGGACAGGTACTGAAGCTTTCTTT.

This sequence joins TRBV18 and TRBJ2-6; 10 nucleotides agree with TRBD1. Germline V gene data show CDR1 as KGHSH and CDR2 as LQKENI. V shed 3 bases and J 2 bases; nucleotides not matched to a gene: 10. The CDR3 loop spans 19 amino acids. The CDR3 DNA sequence: TGTGCCAGCTCACCGACCCGGGGACAGGGGAGTACTGGGGCCAACGTCCTGACTTTC. This translates into CASSPTRGQGSTGANVLTF.

This chain uses TRBV27 with TRBJ1-1; TRBD1 agrees at 7 bases. V gave up 6 bases and J gave up 4 bases; unmatched junction bases: 5. CDR1 is MNHEY and CDR2 is SMNVEV in the germline V gene (reference sequence). CDR3 length: 13 residues. The CDR3 loop reads CASRLQGLTEAFF. The CDR3 DNA reads TGTGCCAGCAGGTTACAGGGGCTCACTGAAGCTTTCTTT.

The rearrangement joins TRBV19 to TRBJ2-1; 13 nucleotides match TRBD2. The length of the CDR3 is 17 residues. Losses at the gene ends were 0 bases for V and 11 bases for J; bases not matched to a gene: 10. Germline V lookup: CDR1 LNHDA, CDR2 SQIVND (reference sequence). The CDR3 here is CASSIDLGTSGIAQQFF. Here the CDR3 DNA reads TGTGCCAGTAGTATAGATCTAGGGACTAGCGGGATAGCCCAGCAGTTCTTC.